This T cell receptor beta chain was sequenced during a study of blood T cells in healthy people across ages. Points from the study as a whole: Per million T cells, TCR beta diversity dropped about linearly as age rose.

The use of a sample-barcoded 5' primer and a J-beta primer mix characterized a second PCR of roughly 7 to 11 cycles. A single record per CDR3 protein comes from TCRdb applying MiXCR to the 5' RACE reads. Seen here are about 1.4 million distinct CDR3 sequences, around 59% observed once, and the top ten hold 5.5% to 8%. Isolation yielded PBMCs, at least 7 million per sample, in every case. Per sample, extraction of total RNA gave at least 6 micrograms in every case. As for this clonotype: Antigen specificity is unknown.

The sequenced sample consisted of blood. The clonotype comes from a man aged 18 to 30 in good health.

The CDR3 loop reads CASSRRTGGEIGEKLFF. CDR3 bases: TGTGCCAGCAGCCGTAGGACAGGGGGCGAGATCGGCGAAAAACTGTTTTTT. This chain uses TRBV6-1 with TRBJ1-4; 11 bases line up with TRBD1. Germline CDR1 reads MNHNS; CDR2 reads SASEGT. The CDR3 is 17 residues long. The V segment lost 6 bases and the J segment 8 bases; nucleotides outside the gene matches: 14.